A selection of T cell receptor beta chains follows, all from one sample in a study of somatic mutations in cytotoxic T cells in rheumatoid arthritis. Clones were sequenced by immunoSEQ multiplex PCR, and TCRdb holds only the in-frame ones, with some missing. Counted here are over 20,000 clones, 82% occurring once; the ten biggest clones make up around 5%. Material: CD8+ T cells sorted from blood. Source of these receptors: a man aged 50 to 60 in good health. CDR3s include the opening cysteine and the closing phenylalanine or tryptophan. The D gene is left open where the match is weak. Size is stated for part of the rows, as once, few or many counts, or as a class when the clone is expanded.

d_call,v_call,clone_size,j_call,cdr3_length,cdr3_nt,cdr3_aa
.,TRBV9,.,TRBJ2-7,11,TGTGCCAGCAGCAACTCCTACGAGCAGTACTTC,CASSNSYEQYF
.,TRBV6-5,once,TRBJ2-7,15,TGTGCCAGCAGTTACTCTTTCCCAGACTCCTACGAGCAGTACTTC,CASSYSFPDSYEQYF
TRBD2,TRBV7-9,few,TRBJ2-1,17,TGTGCCAGCAGCTTAAATCTAGCGGGAGGGCCCTCTGGTGAGCAGTTCTTC,CASSLNLAGGPSGEQFF
TRBD2,TRBV11-2,.,TRBJ2-7,17,TGTGCCAGCAGCTCCCGCTCTGGACTAGCGGGAGTTTACGAGCAGTACTTC,CASSSRSGLAGVYEQYF
TRBD2,TRBV30,.,TRBJ2-4,17,TGTGCCTGGAGTGTACTGAAGCGGGAGGGAGCCAAAAACATTCAGTACTTC,CAWSVLKREGAKNIQYF
.,TRBV9,.,TRBJ2-1,15,TGTGCCAGCAGCGACGGTGGGACCCTCTACAATGAGCAGTTCTTC,CASSDGGTLYNEQFF
.,TRBV2,.,TRBJ2-1,13,TGTGCCAGCAAACAAACCAAGGGGAATGAGCAGTTCTTC,CASKQTKGNEQFF
TRBD1,TRBV7-9,once,TRBJ1-2,14,TGTGCCATCAAAGCTGTCGACAGGGTAGATGGCTACACCTTC,CAIKAVDRVDGYTF
.,TRBV7-7,.,TRBJ2-2,13,TGTGCCAGCAGCTTAGATGTCACCGGGGAGCTGTTTTTT,CASSLDVTGELFF
.,TRBV19,once,TRBJ2-1,15,TGTGCCAGTAGTATTCGGCGGGACTCCTACAATGAGCAGTTCTTC,CASSIRRDSYNEQFF
TRBD1,TRBV5-5,.,TRBJ1-1,17,TGTGCCAGCAGCTTCCTCCGGGACAGGGGAAGATACACTGAAGCTTTCTTT,CASSFLRDRGRYTEAFF
.,TRBV4-2,.,TRBJ2-2,16,TGTGCCAGCAGCCAAGATTCCCCGGGGAACACCGGGGAGCTGTTTTTT,CASSQDSPGNTGELFF
.,TRBV4-1,.,TRBJ2-5,14,TGCGCCAGCAGCCAAGAGAAGGGCGAAGAGACCCAGTACTTC,CASSQEKGEETQYF
TRBD2,TRBV9,.,TRBJ2-1,14,TGTGCCAGCAGCCTAGCGGGAGTTTACAATGAGCAGTTCTTC,CASSLAGVYNEQFF
TRBD2,TRBV28,.,TRBJ2-7,15,TGTGCCAGCAGTTGGACTAGCCCGGGCGCCCACGAGCAGTACTTC,CASSWTSPGAHEQYF
.,TRBV28,few,TRBJ1-5,15,TGTGCCAGCAGTTTAAGAGGGTTTGGCAATCAGCCCCAGCATTTT,CASSLRGFGNQPQHF
.,TRBV5-1,.,TRBJ1-2,14,TGCGCCAGCAGCTTGGGACGGGGCGGTTCAGGCTACACCTTC,CASSLGRGGSGYTF
TRBD2,TRBV5-6,once,TRBJ2-7,15,TGTGCCAGCAGCTTAATACTAGCGGAAGACTACGAGCAGTACTTC,CASSLILAEDYEQYF
.,TRBV27,few,TRBJ2-7,13,TGTGCCAGCAGTTTAGGCCCCTCCTACGAGCAGTACTTC,CASSLGPSYEQYF
.,TRBV13,.,TRBJ2-2,16,TGTGCCAGCAGCTCCTGGACAGGGAGGGGCACCGGGGAGCTGTTTTTT,CASSSWTGRGTGELFF
.,TRBV2,.,TRBJ2-5,13,TGTGCCAGCAGTGTGTGGGAATTCGAGACCCAGTACTTC,CASSVWEFETQYF
.,TRBV6-6,.,TRBJ1-1,14,TGTGGCAGCAGTTATCAACCAGTGAACACTGAAGCTTTCTTT,CGSSYQPVNTEAFF
TRBD1,TRBV28,.,TRBJ1-1,15,TGTGCCAGCAGTTCACCCGGACAGGGCGGCACTGAAGCTTTCTTT,CASSSPGQGGTEAFF
.,TRBV10-3,once,TRBJ2-7,16,TGTGCCATCAGTTCCCCCGGGGGAGTATGGCGGTACGAGCAGTACTTC,CAISSPGGVWRYEQYF
TRBD2,TRBV27,.,TRBJ2-1,15,TGTGCCAGCAGTCTTTCGACTAGCGGGTCGTCAGAGCAGTTCTTC,CASSLSTSGSSEQFF
.,TRBV4-1,.,TRBJ2-1,16,TGCGCCAGCAGCCAGGGAGGTGGTACCTTCTACAATGAGCAGTTCTTC,CASSQGGGTFYNEQFF
.,TRBV6-5,.,TRBJ2-5,14,TGTGCCAGCAGTTTACAGGACGGACAAGAGACCCAGTACTTC,CASSLQDGQETQYF
.,TRBV6-6,.,TRBJ2-3,14,TGTGCCAGCAGGGATTGGACAGTTGCAGATACGCAGTATTTT,CASRDWTVADTQYF
.,TRBV9,.,TRBJ2-7,15,TGTGCCAGCAGCGTAGACCCGAGTTTCTCCTACGAGCAGTACTTC,CASSVDPSFSYEQYF
TRBD2,TRBV10-1,.,TRBJ2-7,14,TGCGCCAGCAGTGAGGCGGGAGTTTCCTACGAGCAGTACTTC,CASSEAGVSYEQYF
TRBD1,TRBV6-5,.,TRBJ1-3,13,TGTGCCAGCAGGACAGGGTCAGGAAACACCATATATTTT,CASRTGSGNTIYF
TRBD2,TRBV5-1,.,TRBJ2-3,15,TGCGCCAGCAGCCCCTGGGGGGGAGGGACAGATACGCAGTATTTT,CASSPWGGGTDTQYF
.,TRBV13,.,TRBJ2-2,12,TGTGCCAGCACTGATTTTAGCGGGGAGCTGTTTTTT,CASTDFSGELFF
.,TRBV30,.,TRBJ2-7,12,TGTGCCTGGAGTGTACGACGGGGCGAGCAGTACTTC,CAWSVRRGEQYF
.,TRBV7-9,.,TRBJ1-2,14,TGTGCCAGCAGCTTTATTGGGGGGAATTATGGCTACACCTTC,CASSFIGGNYGYTF
.,TRBV7-2,.,TRBJ1-1,14,TGTGCCAGCAGCTTAGAAGAGGGGGACACTGAAGCTTTCTTT,CASSLEEGDTEAFF
TRBD2,TRBV28,.,TRBJ2-1,13,TGTGCCAGCAGTCCGGGACTAGCCAATGAGCAGTTCTTC,CASSPGLANEQFF
.,TRBV28,few,TRBJ2-1,15,TGTGCCAGCAGCCCCACCATTGGCGCCTACAATGAGCAGTTCTTC,CASSPTIGAYNEQFF